This T cell receptor (beta chain) was retrieved from a study of shared clonotypes between healthy human individuals (dated by TCRdb to the early 2020s). With respect to the entire study: The cohort comprised a couple of women and a few men aged 18 to 49 years. For each donor, three plates each were used for CD4 naive and CD4 memory, two plates were used for CD8 naive, and one plate was used for CD8 memory. To estimate repertoire size and how much clonotype sharing occurs between individuals, the study deeply sequenced the blood TCR repertoires of several healthy adults. To increase sequencing depth and limit assay-specific biases, different laboratories used diverse techniques to prepare libraries and sequence TCR repertoires. Each donor's leukapheresis produced roughly between roughly 0.9 and 9 billion PBMCs. What the research found in general, with its limitations: Pairwise subsampling indicated that sequencing depth was expected to affect the degree of clonotype sharing among donors. Clonotypes shared by all four sorted-subset donors showed higher generation probabilities than non-shared clonotypes. Because the study included a small number of donors, the genetic and exposure-history diversity represented was limited. Sampling was limited to blood, and TCR repertoires in tissue likely differ from TCR repertoires in blood. Approximately 5% of naive CD4, roughly 3.5% of naive CD8, 2% to 2.5% of memory CD4, and less than 0.45% of memory CD8 clonotypes were shared across several donors. Estimated clonotype richness was generally larger for naive than for memory subsets. Incomplete sequencing was indicated by rarefaction of sorted-subset datasets, despite the large sequencing depth.

CDR1 and CDR2 were assigned from the germline V gene as SGHRS and YFSETQ. The CDR3 holds 14 amino acids from the cysteine to the phenylalanine. Of the read, only the CDR3 DNA is kept; its 42 bases are in frame from base 1. Trimming takes 5 bases from V and 5 bases from J, and the germline ends sit 16 bases apart. Using the deep immunoSEQ assay, multiplex PCR amplified TCR CDR3 regions from genomic DNA. For each cell subset, the extracted genomic DNA was distributed evenly across all wells of several immunoSEQ 96-well plates, and each plate served as one replicate. For sorted subsets, roughly 200 ng genomic DNA, equal to 30,000 or so T cell genomes, was loaded into each replicate PCR. Purified libraries were measured with a Qubit 3.0 fluorometer, size-checked on a Bioanalyzer 2100, and measured again with the KAPA Library Quantification kit. Each immunoSEQ 96-well plate was sequenced on its own single-read 150-cycle Illumina NextSeq 550 flow cell. Under the source paper's analysis protocol: Because the immunoSEQ output held only junctional sequences and lacked quality scores, the filtering could not match the filtering applied to full-length reads. To assign V/J genes and CDR3, sequences were annotated using PyIR, a Python wrapper for IgBLAST v1.9, with IMGT germline references. Reads with weak V/J assignments (E-value above 1e-6), missing CDR3, stop codons, out-of-frame junctions, or ambiguous translated residues were removed. A V3J clonotype was defined by an identical inferred V gene, J gene, and CDR3 amino acid sequence. Percentage overlap between repertoires was computed as shared unique clonotypes divided by the size of the smaller repertoire. Richness of each repertoire was evaluated using RTK rarefaction, the Chao1 estimator, and Recon v2.1 estimates of unobserved clonotypes. OLGA was used to compute generation probabilities for all TCRbeta clonotypes that the gDNA method yielded from a handful of donors. In TCRdb, the immuneACCESS table is reduced to in-frame sequences with V and J assigned. These tables do not hold every clone; where another copy was compared, an unresolved V gene accounts for under half, and the others remain unexplained. The DNA was the basis for D and trimming; V, J and clone size are from that table. The sample records 2,500,000 or so clones, 85% to 95% of which are singletons. The top ten hold roughly 0.34% of the sample.

Healthy HIV-negative adults with no recently reported acute infections or vaccinations were included as donors. Every donor was a Caucasian adult living in Nashville, Tennessee, USA. CD4+ T cells were enriched through magnetic negative selection, after which naive cells were positively selected on CD45RA and the remaining negative fraction served as the memory subset. Blood was obtained by leukapheresis, after which PBMCs were separated by Ficoll-Histopaque density gradient centrifugation and cryopreserved in liquid nitrogen vapor phase. Analytical flow cytometry was used to check the purity and quantity of every magnetically sorted T cell population. Genomic DNA was isolated from each sorted fraction and quantified by UV absorbance on a Nanodrop 2000c. A remark on this clone: The clone's antigen remains unknown. No quality values exist for individual bases; no much larger clone is one base distant.

The TCR sequence derives from a man between 18 and 35 years old in good health. Some clones in this sample may be carry-over from other donors' samples. The sequencing sample was made of naive CD4+ T cells from PBMCs. This specimen's cell subset or site label, per the study, means: CD45RA+ positively selected. Recombination linked TRBV5-1 to TRBJ1-1; the D gene is unclear. The CDR3 in this case is CASSRIGVLTEAFF. The base sequence is TGCGCCAGCAGTCGTATCGGGGTCCTAACTGAAGCTTTCTTT.